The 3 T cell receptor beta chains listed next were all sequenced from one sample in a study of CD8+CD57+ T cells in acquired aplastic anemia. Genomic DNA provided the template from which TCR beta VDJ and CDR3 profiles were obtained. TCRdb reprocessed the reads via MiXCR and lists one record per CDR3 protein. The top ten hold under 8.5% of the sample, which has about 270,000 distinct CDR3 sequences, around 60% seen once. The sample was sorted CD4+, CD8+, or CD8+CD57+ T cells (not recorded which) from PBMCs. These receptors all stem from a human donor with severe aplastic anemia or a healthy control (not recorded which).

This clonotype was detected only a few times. The CDR3 here is CASSLAPAGLSNQPQHF. In nucleotides, the CDR3 is TGTGCCAGCAGCTTAGCGCCGGCCGGTCTGAGCAATCAGCCCCAGCATTTT. This rearrangement joins TRBV7-8 to TRBJ1-5; D is ambiguous. The CDR3 spans 17 residues. From germline, CDR1 is SGHVS and CDR2 FQNEAQ. V lost 0 bases and J lost 1, with 13 bases in between.

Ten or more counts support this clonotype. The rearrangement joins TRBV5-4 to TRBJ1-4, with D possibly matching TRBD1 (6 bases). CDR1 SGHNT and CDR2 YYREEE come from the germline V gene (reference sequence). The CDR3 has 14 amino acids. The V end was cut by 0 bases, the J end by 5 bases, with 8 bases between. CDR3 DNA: TGTGCCAGCAGCTTGGAACAGGGAAATGAAAAACTGTTTTTT. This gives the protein CASSLEQGNEKLFF.

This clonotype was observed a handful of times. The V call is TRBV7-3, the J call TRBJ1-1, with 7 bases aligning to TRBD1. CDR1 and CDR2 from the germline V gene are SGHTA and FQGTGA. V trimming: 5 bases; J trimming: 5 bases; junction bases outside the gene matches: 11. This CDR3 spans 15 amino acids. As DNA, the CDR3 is TGTGCCAGCAGCAATACTCCGGGACAGAGAACTGAAGCTTTCTTT. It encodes CASSNTPGQRTEAFF.